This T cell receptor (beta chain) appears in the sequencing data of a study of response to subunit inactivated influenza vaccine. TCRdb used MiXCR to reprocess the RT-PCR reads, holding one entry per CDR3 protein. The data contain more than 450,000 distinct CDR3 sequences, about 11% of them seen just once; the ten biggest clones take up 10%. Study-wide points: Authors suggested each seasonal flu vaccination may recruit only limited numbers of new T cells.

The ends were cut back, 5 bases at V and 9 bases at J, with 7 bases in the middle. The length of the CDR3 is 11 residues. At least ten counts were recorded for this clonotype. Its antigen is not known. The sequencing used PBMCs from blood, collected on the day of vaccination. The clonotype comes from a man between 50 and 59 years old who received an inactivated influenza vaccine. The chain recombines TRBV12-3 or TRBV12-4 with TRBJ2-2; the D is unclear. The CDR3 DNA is TGTGCCAGCAGTCCAAGCTGGGAGCTGTTTTTT. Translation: CASSPSWELFF.